This passage covers 23 T cell receptor beta chains from one sample sequenced in a study of blood T cell repertoires in COVID-19. Method: immunoSEQ multiplex PCR; TCRdb's copy keeps in-frame clones and lacks some. The repertoire holds 73,000 or so clones, with roughly 85% as singletons. Input material: peripheral blood. The receptors originated from a man aged 30 to 39 with acute or convalescent COVID-19.

The V gene is TRBV10-3, the J gene TRBJ1-5; D is perhaps TRBD1 (5 bases). The CDR3 totals 15 residues. V was clipped by 2 bases and J by 4 bases, with 12 bases between them. The germline gives CDR1 ENHRY, CDR2 SYGVKD. The CDR3 region is CAISEGKEGNQPQHF. The CDR3 DNA is TGTGCCATCAGTGAGGGGAAGGAGGGGAATCAGCCCCAGCATTTT.

A few counts support this clone. V usage is TRBV9 and J usage is TRBJ1-6; D possibly corresponds to TRBD1 (5 bases). Germline lookup yields CDR1 SGDLS and CDR2 YYNGEE. Between the trimmed V and J ends, which lost 4 bases and 11 bases, there was a span of 19 bases. This CDR3 contains 15 residues. In DNA, the CDR3 is TGTGCCAGCAGCCCCGGAGGGGTAGGAGGACCACCCCTCCACTTT. Protein product: CASSPGGVGGPPLHF.

The chain couples TRBV7-9 to TRBJ2-7; a weak D match, TRBD1 (5 bases). The CDR3 sequence is 12 residues long. CDR1 is SEHNR, CDR2 FQNEAQ, per germline (reference sequence). V lost 2 bases and J lost 3, with 5 bases in between. CDR3 nucleotides: TGTGCCAGCAGCTTACAGGGCTACGAGCAGTACTTC. Amino acids: CASSLQGYEQYF.

The rearrangement links TRBV5-6 to TRBJ1-2; 10 bases map to TRBD1. The V gene end was trimmed by 1 base and the J gene end by 3 bases; junction bases not matched to a gene: 3. CDR3 length: 15 residues. Germline loops: CDR1 SGHDT, CDR2 YYEEEE. For the CDR3, the DNA is TGTGCCAGCAGCTTGAGGGACAGGGGCTACTATGGCTACACCTTC. Translation gives CASSLRDRGYYGYTF.

The gene calls are TRBV6-5 and TRBJ2-1; 11 bases line up with TRBD2. Losses at the gene ends were 3 bases for V and 7 bases for J; bases not matched to a gene: 5. Germline values: CDR1 MNHEY, CDR2 SVGAGI. There are 15 residues in the CDR3. In DNA form, the CDR3 reads TGTGCCAGCAGTTATTCTAGCGGGAGGAGTAATGAGCAGTTCTTC. Translating it yields CASSYSSGRSNEQFF.

This rearrangement joins TRBV27 to TRBJ2-7, with a tentative D call TRBD2 (6 bases). With 2 bases removed from V and 2 bases from J, the gap between germline ends came to 7 bases. The germline gives CDR1 MNHEY, CDR2 SMNVEV (reference sequence). The CDR3 sequence is 13 residues long. CDR3 sequence: CASSLAGPYEQYF. The CDR3 DNA sequence: TGTGCCAGCAGTTTAGCGGGGCCCTACGAGCAGTACTTC.

The rearrangement joins TRBV10-3 to TRBJ2-2; D perhaps matches TRBD2 (7 bases). This CDR3 is 16 amino acids long. V lost 6 bases and J 1 base, leaving 15 bases between the germline ends. Per germline, CDR1 ENHRY and CDR2 SYGVKD. The DNA for the CDR3 is TGTGCCATCAGGACCCCAAGGGGGGGGAACACCGGGGAGCTGTTTTTT. Protein: CAIRTPRGGNTGELFF.

This clone was recorded a few times. The chain joins TRBV19 to TRBJ1-6, with 7 bases matching TRBD1. Germline loops: CDR1 LNHDA, CDR2 SQIVND (reference sequence). The CDR3 sequence is 15 residues long. V was pared by 4 bases and J by 6 bases, with 6 bases of the junction left unmatched. The CDR3 nucleotides read TGTGCCAGTAGTAGTACAGGGGACCGTAATTCACCCCTCCACTTT. Translating gives CASSSTGDRNSPLHF.

Sample share makes this clone medium-sized. The rearrangement joins TRBV28 to TRBJ2-7; D may be TRBD2 (6 bases). Looked up from germline, CDR1 is MDHEN and CDR2 is SYDVKM. Trimming stripped 7 bases from V and 2 bases from J, with 9 bases between. This CDR3 comprises 12 residues. The chain's CDR3 is CASKRGTYEQYF. CDR3 coding DNA: TGTGCCAGCAAACGCGGGACCTACGAGCAGTACTTC.

The V and J genes are TRBV5-1 and TRBJ2-7, with TRBD1 matching 9 bases. The CDR3 sequence is 14 residues long. V shed 4 bases and J 1 base; nucleotides not matched to a gene: 3. Per the germline V gene, CDR1 is SGHRS and CDR2 is YFSETQ. The chain's CDR3 is CASSAGTGSYEQYF. CDR3 coding DNA: TGCGCCAGCAGCGCCGGGACAGGGTCCTACGAGCAGTACTTC.

The sample holds one count of this clone. V is TRBV11-2 and J is TRBJ1-1, with TRBD1 matching 7 bases. Looked up from germline, CDR1 is SGHAT and CDR2 is FQNNGV. The CDR3 is 17 amino acids. J gave up 1 base and V 5 bases, and 13 bases lay outside the gene matches. CDR3 coding DNA: TGTGCCAGCAGCCGTCGCGTCCCCGGGACAGCGAACACTGAAGCTTTCTTT. Its translation: CASSRRVPGTANTEAFF.

The rearrangement joins TRBV4-3 to TRBJ1-6; D is unclear. The germline V gene has CDR1 LGHNA and CDR2 YSLEER. Between the trimmed V and J ends, which lost 2 bases and 9 bases, there was a span of 11 bases. This CDR3 contains 14 residues. The CDR3 protein is CASSQTTEVSPLHF. CDR3 DNA sequence: TGCGCCAGCAGCCAAACAACCGAAGTTTCACCCCTCCACTTT.

The rearrangement links TRBV7-2 to TRBJ2-1, with TRBD1 identical over 9 bases. CDR3 length: 15 residues. Per germline, CDR1 SGHTA and CDR2 FQGNSA. V dropped 5 bases and J dropped 6; count of bases not matched to a gene: 8. Here the CDR3 DNA reads TGTGCCAGCAGCCCAGGCGGGACAGGGAGCAATGAGCAGTTCTTC. This codes for CASSPGGTGSNEQFF.

This rearrangement joins TRBV7-6 to TRBJ2-5, with TRBD2 matching over 9 bases. There are 15 residues in the CDR3. J was trimmed by 6 bases and V by 5 bases; bases with no gene match: 10. CDR1 is SGHVS, CDR2 FNYEAQ, per germline. This CDR3 reads CASSPGSGSIKTQYF. In nucleotides, the CDR3 is TGTGCCAGCAGCCCCGGTAGCGGGAGTATAAAGACCCAGTACTTC.

This chain joins TRBV7-2 and TRBJ1-6; D might be TRBD1 (6 bases). Germline loops: CDR1 SGHTA, CDR2 FQGNSA. Between the trimmed V and J ends, which lost 5 bases and 9 bases, there was a span of 20 bases. The CDR3 sequence is 16 residues long. For the CDR3, the DNA is TGTGCCAGCAGCCCTGCAATCGGACAGAATGGTTCACCCCTCCACTTT. Its translation: CASSPAIGQNGSPLHF.

V is TRBV5-1 and J is TRBJ2-2; TRBD1 aligns across 9 bases. With V trimmed by 5 bases and J by 6 bases, 2 bases remained unmatched. The CDR3 has 13 amino acids. Germline loops: CDR1 SGHRS, CDR2 YFSETQ. Here the CDR3 DNA reads TGCGCCAGCAGACGGACAGGGGCCGGGGAGCTGTTTTTT. It is translated as CASRRTGAGELFF.

The J gene is TRBJ1-5, the V gene TRBV19; TRBD1 might be the D (6 bases). Germline lookup yields CDR1 LNHDA and CDR2 SQIVND (reference sequence). Trimming stripped 5 bases from V and 7 bases from J, with 18 bases between. The CDR3 has 15 amino acids. Written as DNA, the CDR3 is TGTGCCAGTAGTGTCTACCTTACAGGGAACCAGCCCCAGCATTTT. Protein sequence: CASSVYLTGNQPQHF.

This chain links TRBV6-5 with TRBJ2-5; 8 bases match TRBD1. The germline V gene has CDR1 MNHEY and CDR2 SVGAGI. This CDR3 has 13 amino acids. With 5 bases clipped from V and 5 bases from J, the junction kept 4 bases outside the gene matches. CDR3 sequence (DNA): TGTGCCAGCAGTCTGGACAGGGCGGAGACCCAGTACTTC. Translated: CASSLDRAETQYF.

This chain joins TRBV27 and TRBJ1-1, with D possibly TRBD1 on 6 matching bases. V lost 6 bases to trimming and J lost 3 bases, with 14 bases between them. The CDR3 runs to 14 residues. Germline V gene lookup returns CDR1 MNHEY and CDR2 SMNVEV (reference sequence). In DNA form, the CDR3 reads TGTGCCAGCAGAATCGGGGGGGCGCACACTGAAGCTTTCTTT. Its protein product is CASRIGGAHTEAFF.

For the CDR3, the DNA is TGTGCCTGGAGACGTAGATCGGATGAAAAACTGTTTTTT. Protein: CAWRRRSDEKLFF. The chain recombines TRBV30 with TRBJ1-4; no clear D. Germline-derived CDR1 and CDR2 are GTSNPN and SVGIG (reference sequence). Trimming cost V 3 bases and J 6 bases, with 11 bases left between them. This CDR3 has 13 residues.

The rearrangement uses TRBV4-3 and TRBJ2-7; TRBD1 matches at 8 bases. Germline trimming cut 0 bases from V and 0 bases from J; bases unmatched to any gene: 7. CDR3 length: 17 residues. The germline V gene has CDR1 LGHNA and CDR2 YSLEER. CDR3 sequence reads: CASSQEARQGHSYEQYF. CDR3 coding DNA: TGCGCCAGCAGCCAAGAGGCGCGACAGGGGCACTCCTACGAGCAGTACTTC.

CDR3 residues: CASKSRRRGGEDTQYF. For the CDR3, the DNA is TGTGCCAGTAAAAGCCGCAGGCGAGGGGGCGAAGATACGCAGTATTTT. The V and J genes are TRBV19 and TRBJ2-3, with 7 bases fitting TRBD1. CDR1 and CDR2 from the germline V gene are LNHDA and SQIVND (reference sequence). CDR3 size: 16 residues. V was pared by 7 bases and J by 5 bases, with 15 bases of the junction left unmatched.

The V and J genes are TRBV30 and TRBJ1-4, with TRBD1 as a possible D gene (6 bases). The germline CDR1 and CDR2 sequences are GTSNPN and SVGIG (reference sequence). This CDR3 has 12 residues. The V end was cut by 4 bases, the J end by 6 bases, with 9 bases between. The CDR3 spells CAWNRAYEKLFF. CDR3 in DNA: TGTGCCTGGAACAGGGCATATGAAAAACTGTTTTTT.